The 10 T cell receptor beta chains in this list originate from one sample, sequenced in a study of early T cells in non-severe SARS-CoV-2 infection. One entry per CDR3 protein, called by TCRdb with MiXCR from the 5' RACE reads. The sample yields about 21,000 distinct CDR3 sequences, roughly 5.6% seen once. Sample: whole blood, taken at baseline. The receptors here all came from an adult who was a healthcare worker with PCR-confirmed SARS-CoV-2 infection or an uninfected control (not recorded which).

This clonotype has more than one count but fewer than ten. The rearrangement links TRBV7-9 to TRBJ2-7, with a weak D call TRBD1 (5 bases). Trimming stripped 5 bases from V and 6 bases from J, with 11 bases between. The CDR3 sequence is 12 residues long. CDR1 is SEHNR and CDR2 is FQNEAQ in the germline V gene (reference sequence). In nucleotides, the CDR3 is TGTGCCAGCAGCGAAGGGGTCAGCGAGCAGTACTTC. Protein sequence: CASSEGVSEQYF.

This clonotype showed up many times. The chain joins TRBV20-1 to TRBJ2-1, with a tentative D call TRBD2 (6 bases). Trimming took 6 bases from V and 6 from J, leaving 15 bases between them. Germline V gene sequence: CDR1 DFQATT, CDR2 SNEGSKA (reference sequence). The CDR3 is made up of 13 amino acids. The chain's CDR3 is CSAPGRRGNEQFF. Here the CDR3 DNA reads TGCAGTGCCCCGGGACGGCGGGGCAATGAGCAGTTCTTC.

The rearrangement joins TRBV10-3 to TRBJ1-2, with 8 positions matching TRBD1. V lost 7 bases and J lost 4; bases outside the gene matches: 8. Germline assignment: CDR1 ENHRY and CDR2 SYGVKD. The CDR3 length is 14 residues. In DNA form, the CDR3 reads TGTGCCATCAACCCGGGACAGGAAATCTATGGCTACACCTTC. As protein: CAINPGQEIYGYTF.

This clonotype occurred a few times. The CDR3 coding sequence is TGCAGTGCGCGAAGGGGGCAAGCCCTCCACTTT. This codes for CSARRGQALHF. The chain couples TRBV20-1 to TRBJ1-6; TRBD1 agrees at 7 bases. J gave up 14 bases and V 6 bases, and 7 bases lay outside the gene matches. In germline, CDR1 is DFQATT, CDR2 SNEGSKA (reference sequence). The length of the CDR3 is 11 residues.

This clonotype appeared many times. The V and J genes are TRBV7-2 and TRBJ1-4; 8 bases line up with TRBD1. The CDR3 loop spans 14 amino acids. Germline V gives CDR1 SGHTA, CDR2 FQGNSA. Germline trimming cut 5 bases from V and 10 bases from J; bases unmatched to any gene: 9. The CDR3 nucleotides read TGTGCCAGCAGCCCCGACCTCACAGGGGGAAAACTGTTTTTT. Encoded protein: CASSPDLTGGKLFF.

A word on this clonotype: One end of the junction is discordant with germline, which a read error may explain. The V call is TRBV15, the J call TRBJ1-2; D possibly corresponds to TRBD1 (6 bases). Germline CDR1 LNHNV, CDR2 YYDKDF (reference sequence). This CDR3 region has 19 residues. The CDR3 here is CATSRETIGTPTPNYGYTF. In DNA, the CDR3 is TGTGCCACCAGCAGAGAAACGATTGGGACACCGACTCCCAACTACGGCTACACCTTC.

CDR3 in DNA: TGCAGTGCCCAGAATAGGCGACTAGCGGGGGCCCTAAAGCACACAGATACGCAGTATTTT. The encoded protein is CSAQNRRLAGALKHTDTQYF. The chain employs TRBV20-1 and TRBJ2-3, with 12 bases lining up with TRBD2. Germline V CDR1 and CDR2: DFQATT, SNEGSKA (reference sequence). The CDR3 consists of 20 residues. V gave up 6 bases and J gave up 2 bases; unmatched junction bases: 21.

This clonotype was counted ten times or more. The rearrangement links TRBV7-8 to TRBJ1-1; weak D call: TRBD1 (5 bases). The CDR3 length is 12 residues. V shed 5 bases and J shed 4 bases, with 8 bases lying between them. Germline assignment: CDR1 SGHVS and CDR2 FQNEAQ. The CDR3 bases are TGTGCCAGCAGCCCGGGGCTCACTGAAGCTTTCTTT. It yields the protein CASSPGLTEAFF.

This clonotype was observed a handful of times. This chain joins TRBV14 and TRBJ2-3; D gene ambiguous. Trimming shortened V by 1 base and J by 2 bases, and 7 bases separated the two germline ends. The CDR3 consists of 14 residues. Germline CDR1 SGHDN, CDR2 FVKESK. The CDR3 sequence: CASSQVWYTDTQYF. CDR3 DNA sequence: TGTGCCAGCAGCCAAGTCTGGTACACAGATACGCAGTATTTT.

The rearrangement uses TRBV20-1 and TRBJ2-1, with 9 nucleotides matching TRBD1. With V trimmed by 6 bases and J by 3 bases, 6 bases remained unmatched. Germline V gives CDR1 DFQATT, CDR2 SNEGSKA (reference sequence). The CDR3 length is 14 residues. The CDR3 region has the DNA TGCAGTGCCGAGGGACAGGGAGACTACAATGAGCAGTTCTTC. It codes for CSAEGQGDYNEQFF.